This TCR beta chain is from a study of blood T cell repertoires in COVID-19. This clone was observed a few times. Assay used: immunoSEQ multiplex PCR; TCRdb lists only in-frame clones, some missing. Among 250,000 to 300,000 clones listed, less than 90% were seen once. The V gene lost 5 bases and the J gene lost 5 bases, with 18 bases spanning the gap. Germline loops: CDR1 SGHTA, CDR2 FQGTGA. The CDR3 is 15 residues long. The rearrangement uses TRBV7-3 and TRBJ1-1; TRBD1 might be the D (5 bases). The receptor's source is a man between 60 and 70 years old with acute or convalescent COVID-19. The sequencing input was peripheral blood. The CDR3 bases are TGTGCCAGCAGCCCCAAGAGAGGGGAGGGGACTGAAGCTTTCTTT. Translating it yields CASSPKRGEGTEAFF.